A single sample is the source of the 32 T cell receptor beta chains below, sequenced in a study of CD8 T cells in ankylosing spondylitis. Broader study findings: Characteristic, it appeared, of ankylosing spondylitis blood was a TCR beta motif of about eight highly homologous variants.

Their recognized antigens are unknown. TCRdb re-derived calls from the 5' RACE reads in MiXCR, one entry per CDR3 protein. The table has hundreds of thousands of distinct CDR3 sequences, roughly 13% seen once. The specimen sequenced was blood, either unsorted or a sorted T cell fraction (not recorded which). The receptor source for this set is a male donor with ankylosing spondylitis.

There are many counts of this clonotype. The rearrangement links TRBV12-3 or TRBV12-4 to TRBJ2-3, with D tentatively TRBD2 (5 bases). This CDR3 is built from 13 residues. Trimming took 8 bases from V and 0 from J, leaving 9 bases between them. The CDR3 coding sequence is TGTGCCAGCCAAGCTAGCAGCACAGATACGCAGTATTTT. It codes for CASQASSTDTQYF.

The chain combines TRBV20-1 with TRBJ1-6, with TRBD1 as a possible D gene (5 bases). The CDR3 totals 13 residues. Germline values: CDR1 DFQATT, CDR2 SNEGSKA (reference sequence). Trimming stripped 1 base from V and 14 bases from J, with 15 bases between. The CDR3 protein is CSARAPGVEALHF. Here the CDR3 DNA reads TGCAGTGCTAGAGCACCGGGGGTCGAGGCCCTCCACTTT.

This clonotype has a count of ten or more. The V call is TRBV3-1, the J call TRBJ2-2; TRBD1 matches at 9 bases. Unmatched junction bases numbered 7, after V lost 7 bases and J lost 7 bases. The CDR3 totals 14 residues. Looked up from germline, CDR1 is LGHDT and CDR2 is YNNKEL (reference sequence). CDR3 sequence: CASNHRGLGGELFF. In nucleotides, the CDR3 is TGTGCCAGCAACCACAGGGGGCTTGGCGGGGAGCTGTTTTTT.

The table lists this clonotype with a few counts. The CDR3 reads CAISEPPGLAGEVTSETQYF. CDR3 nucleotide sequence: TGTGCCATCAGTGAGCCGCCGGGACTAGCGGGAGAGGTGACGTCGGAGACCCAGTACTTC. V usage is TRBV10-3 and J usage is TRBJ2-5, with TRBD2 identical over 14 bases. This CDR3 region has 20 residues. The J segment lost 5 bases and the V segment lost 2 bases, leaving 16 bases of the junction unmatched. The germline CDR1 and CDR2 sequences are ENHRY and SYGVKD.

The chain combines TRBV12-3 or TRBV12-4 with TRBJ1-5; no reliable D call. This CDR3 is 18 amino acids long. The V end was cut by 2 bases, the J end by 1 base, with 18 bases between. DNA of the CDR3: TGTGCCAGCAGTTTACTCGCCCCCCTGGCGCTCAGCAATCAGCCCCAGCATTTT. Protein product: CASSLLAPLALSNQPQHF.

This clonotype appeared a few times. V gene TRBV14 combines with J gene TRBJ2-1; TRBD2 might be the D (6 bases). The germline gives CDR1 SGHDN, CDR2 FVKESK. The V gene lost 0 bases and the J gene lost 9 bases, with 12 bases spanning the gap. This CDR3 spans 14 amino acids. CDR3 DNA sequence: TGTGCCAGCAGCCAAGAGTTAGCGGAGGTTGAGCAGTTCTTC. It specifies CASSQELAEVEQFF.

The rearrangement uses TRBV7-2 and TRBJ2-1; D uncertain. V lost 5 bases to trimming and J lost 7 bases, with 21 bases between them. The germline CDR1 and CDR2 sequences are SGHTA and FQGNSA. The CDR3 runs 16 residues. The DNA for the CDR3 is TGTGCCAGCAGCCTTCGCCGGGTCGGAAAGGGAAATGAGCAGTTCTTC. This gives the protein CASSLRRVGKGNEQFF.

The table lists this clonotype with a few counts. The CDR3 region has the DNA TGCAGCGTCTCCACTAGCGGGAATTCCTACAATGAGCAGTTCTTC. The encoded protein is CSVSTSGNSYNEQFF. The chain uses TRBV29-1 and TRBJ2-1, with TRBD2 matching 10 bases. CDR3 length equals 15 residues. J was trimmed by 1 base and V by 6 bases; bases with no gene match: 6. From germline, CDR1 is SQVTM and CDR2 ANQGSEA.

This clonotype was seen only a few times. The J gene is TRBJ1-1, the V gene TRBV25-1, with D possibly TRBD1 on 6 matching bases. This CDR3 has 14 amino acids. Germline CDR1 is MGHDK and CDR2 is SYGVNS. V dropped 8 bases and J dropped 1 base, with 14 bases sitting between them. The CDR3 DNA reads as TGTGCCAGCCGCAGGGGCAGGCAGAACACTGAAGCTTTCTTT. Translated: CASRRGRQNTEAFF.

This clonotype was seen repeatedly, ten times or more. V and J are TRBV24-1 and TRBJ2-1; 7 nucleotides agree with TRBD1. The junction had 7 bases not matched to a gene; V was cut back by 2 bases and J by 7 bases. CDR1 is KGHDR, CDR2 SFDVKD, per germline. This CDR3 is built from 15 residues. CDR3 region: CATSDYRGTVNEQFF. In DNA, the CDR3 is TGTGCCACCAGTGATTATAGGGGGACAGTAAATGAGCAGTTCTTC.

This clonotype was detected only a few times. This chain links TRBV6-5 with TRBJ1-4; tentatively, D is TRBD1 (5 bases). The CDR3 covers 16 residues. CDR1 is MNHEY, CDR2 SVGAGI, per germline. The germline V and J ends were trimmed by 0 bases and 7 bases, with 15 bases remaining between them. The CDR3 DNA reads TGTGCCAGCAGTTACTCTGGAGGGCAGGGAAGTGAAAAACTGTTTTTT. Translated: CASSYSGGQGSEKLFF.

The chain couples TRBV6-2 or TRBV6-3 to TRBJ2-5; D gene ambiguous. Germline CDR1 is MNHEY and CDR2 is SVGEGT. This CDR3 has 15 amino acids. The V gene lost 6 bases and the J gene lost 1 base, with 15 bases spanning the gap. CDR3 in amino acids: CASSLRRALQETQYF. The CDR3 nucleotides read TGTGCCAGCAGCCTCAGACGGGCGCTCCAAGAGACCCAGTACTTC.

The chain joins TRBV3-1 to TRBJ2-7, with D maybe TRBD1 (5 bases). The CDR3 consists of 15 residues. Germline CDR1 is LGHDT and CDR2 is YNNKEL (reference sequence). Trimming took 0 bases from V and 3 from J, leaving 12 bases between them. In DNA, the CDR3 is TGTGCCAGCAGCCAAGATTCGGACATCTACTACGAGCAGTACTTC. It translates to CASSQDSDIYYEQYF.

This chain links TRBV5-1 with TRBJ2-2, with D possibly being TRBD1 (6 bases). The CDR3 has 16 amino acids. V was pared by 2 bases and J by 3 bases, with 14 bases between. Germline-derived CDR1 and CDR2 are SGHRS and YFSETQ. The CDR3 is CASSFFQGTDTGELFF. Written as DNA, the CDR3 is TGCGCCAGCAGCTTTTTCCAGGGGACGGACACCGGGGAGCTGTTTTTT.

This clonotype was picked up many times. The chain links TRBV7-9 to TRBJ2-3; the match to TRBD2 covers 11 bases. The germline CDR1 and CDR2 sequences are SEHNR and FQNEAQ (reference sequence). There are 17 residues in the CDR3. V was pared by 1 base and J by 2 bases, with 5 bases of the junction left unmatched. The CDR3 reads CASSLDLAGGDTDTQYF. In nucleotides, the CDR3 is TGTGCCAGCAGCTTAGACTTAGCGGGAGGGGACACAGATACGCAGTATTTT.

The chain uses TRBV7-2 and TRBJ2-5, with unresolved D. The CDR3 consists of 13 residues. V dropped 5 bases and J dropped 5 bases, with 12 bases sitting between them. Germline assignment: CDR1 SGHTA and CDR2 FQGNSA. The CDR3 DNA reads TGTGCCAGCAGCCCCCGATATATTGAGACCCAGTACTTC. It specifies CASSPRYIETQYF. Together with reference TRBV7-2 and TRBJ2-5, the CDR3 gives the full variable domain: GAGVSQSPSNKVTEKGKDVELRCDPISGHTALYWYRQSLGQGLEFLIYFQGNSAPDKSGLPSDRFSAERTGGSVSTLTIQRTQQEDSAVYLCASSPRYIETQYFGPGTRLLVL.

This chain uses TRBV21-1 with TRBJ2-4; the listed D gene, TRBD1, was not tested against the DNA. TRBV21-1 is annotated as a pseudogene. CDR3 length equals 12 residues. The CDR3 is CARPTAPNIQYF. The CDR3 DNA follows: TGTGCCAGACCGACAGCCCCTAACATTCAGTACTTC.

This clonotype turned up a few times. The rearrangement joins TRBV20-1 to TRBJ2-7; either TRBD1 or TRBD2 may supply D (6 bases each). The CDR3 has 13 residues. Per the germline V gene, CDR1 is DFQATT and CDR2 is SNEGSKA (reference sequence). V was shortened by 1 base and J by 3 bases, with 10 bases between the two germline ends. CDR3 bases: TGCAGTGCTAGAGCCGGAGGGGGCTACGAGCAGTACGTC. It codes for CSARAGGGYEQYV.

This chain connects TRBV5-1 to TRBJ2-5; D possibly corresponds to TRBD2 (5 bases). Germline V gene sequence: CDR1 SGHRS, CDR2 YFSETQ. CDR3 length equals 16 residues. The V gene lost 1 base and the J gene lost 1 base, with 14 bases spanning the gap. The CDR3 sequence is CASSLWGVRVQETQYF. CDR3 sequence (DNA): TGCGCCAGCAGCTTGTGGGGAGTGAGGGTCCAAGAGACCCAGTACTTC.

The genes are TRBV6-1 and TRBJ2-3, with a weak D call TRBD2 (7 bases). From germline, CDR1 is MNHNS and CDR2 SASEGT. Trimming stripped 10 bases from V and 6 bases from J, with 17 bases between. This CDR3 spans 13 amino acids. The CDR3 nucleotides read TGTGCCACCACAACGGGGGGCGTGGATACGCAGTATTTT. It is translated as CATTTGGVDTQYF.

The V gene is TRBV7-9, the J gene TRBJ1-2, with 7 nucleotides matching TRBD1. V was clipped by 9 bases and J by 6 bases; unmatched bases: 19. The CDR3 is 16 amino acids. Looked up from germline, CDR1 is SEHNR and CDR2 is FQNEAQ (reference sequence). The CDR3 DNA is TGTGCCAGTGACAGCACAGGGGCCGAACTACCAAATGGCTACACCTTC. Encoded protein: CASDSTGAELPNGYTF.

In this sample, this clonotype turned up a few times. This sequence joins TRBV21-1 and TRBJ2-7; the table assigns TRBD1, which was not confirmed against the DNA. TRBV21-1 is marked as a pseudogene. The CDR3 runs 14 residues. In nucleotides, the CDR3 is TGTGCCAGCAGCAAACGACAGGGGGCGGGTGAGCAGTACTTC. It encodes CASSKRQGAGEQYF.

This clonotype appeared many times. The chain carries TRBV11-2 and TRBJ2-3; 11 bases map to TRBD2. The J segment lost 2 bases and the V segment lost 4 bases, leaving 5 bases of the junction unmatched. CDR1 is SGHAT and CDR2 is FQNNGV in the germline V gene. This CDR3 region has 16 residues. DNA for the CDR3: TGTGCCAGCAGCTCCCGACTAGCGGGAATCACAGATACGCAGTATTTT. Residues: CASSSRLAGITDTQYF.

This chain connects TRBV12-3 or TRBV12-4 to TRBJ1-5; the match to TRBD1 covers 9 bases. V was clipped by 6 bases and J by 5 bases; unmatched bases: 2. There are 13 residues in the CDR3. As DNA, the CDR3 is TGTGCCAGCAGGGGACAGGGCTATCAGCCCCAGCATTTT. Protein product: CASRGQGYQPQHF.

This chain links TRBV10-3 with TRBJ2-1; perhaps TRBD2 as D (6 bases). With 2 bases removed from V and 8 bases from J, the gap between germline ends came to 13 bases. This CDR3 has 14 residues. Germline V CDR1 and CDR2: ENHRY, SYGVKD. CDR3 sequence (DNA): TGTGCCATCAGTGAGGGGGGGAGTTTCGATGAGCAGTTCTTC. Translation: CAISEGGSFDEQFF.

The chain couples TRBV15 to TRBJ2-1, with TRBD2 matching 13 bases. The CDR3 sequence is 16 residues long. Germline V gives CDR1 LNHNV, CDR2 YYDKDF (reference sequence). The V segment lost 6 bases and the J segment 7 bases; nucleotides outside the gene matches: 9. The CDR3 nucleotides are TGTGCCACCAGTCGACTAGCGGGAGGCTTTGGAAATGAGCAGTTCTTC. Its translation: CATSRLAGGFGNEQFF.

The V gene is TRBV13, the J gene TRBJ1-6; no firm D call. Germline CDR1 and CDR2: PRHDT and FYEKMQ (reference sequence). Trimming removed 1 base from V and 10 bases from J, with 11 bases in between. The CDR3 loop spans 14 amino acids. CDR3 bases: TGTGCCAGCAGCTTAGTCGAAGCGAGGTCACCCCTCCACTTT. Translating gives CASSLVEARSPLHF.

The chain carries TRBV4-1 and TRBJ1-5; possible D gene TRBD1, 6 bases. The length of the CDR3 is 17 residues. Germline V gives CDR1 MGHRA, CDR2 YSYEKL. V shed 1 base and J shed 13 bases, with 26 bases lying between them. The CDR3 spells CASSQVYRAQVLINQHF. Here the CDR3 DNA reads TGCGCCAGCAGCCAAGTGTACAGGGCACAGGTCCTTATCAATCAGCATTTT.

This rearrangement joins TRBV10-3 to TRBJ1-2; D gene unclear. The V end was cut by 9 bases, the J end by 2 bases, with 4 bases between. The CDR3 consists of 10 residues. Germline loops: CDR1 ENHRY, CDR2 SYGVKD. This CDR3 is CAIGNYGYTF. Here the CDR3 DNA reads TGTGCCATTGGGAACTATGGCTACACCTTC.

Only a few counts were recorded for this clonotype. The V gene is TRBV20-1, the J gene TRBJ2-2; D gene ambiguous. There are 14 residues in the CDR3. With 2 bases removed from V and 0 bases from J, the gap between germline ends came to 7 bases. CDR1 and CDR2 from the germline V gene are DFQATT and SNEGSKA (reference sequence). This CDR3 is CSARPTPNTGELFF. CDR3 in DNA: TGCAGTGCTAGACCGACCCCGAACACCGGGGAGCTGTTTTTT.

The sample holds a few counts of this clonotype. The genes are TRBV20-1 and TRBJ2-7; the match to TRBD2 covers 10 bases. Per the germline V gene, CDR1 is DFQATT and CDR2 is SNEGSKA (reference sequence). This CDR3 contains 13 residues. Unmatched junction bases numbered 8, after V lost 6 bases and J lost 6 bases. CDR3 loop: CSAPLAGRSEQYF. The CDR3 DNA reads as TGCAGTGCCCCACTAGCGGGAAGGTCCGAGCAGTACTTC.

This clonotype was seen many times. The chain employs TRBV12-3 or TRBV12-4 and TRBJ2-1, with 12 positions matching TRBD2. After removal of 2 bases from V and 5 bases from J, the junction contained 4 bases not matched to a gene. This CDR3 has 16 residues. CDR3 DNA sequence: TGTGCCAGCAGTTTATCAAGGACTAGCGGGGACAATGAGCAGTTCTTC. As protein: CASSLSRTSGDNEQFF.